This T cell receptor beta chain appears in the sequencing data of a study of CD8 T cells in Susac syndrome. Trimming left V 7 bases short and J 0 bases short, with 13 bases between. The CDR3 extends over 14 amino acids. Germline loops: CDR1 SEHNR, CDR2 FQNEAQ (reference sequence). The multiple sclerosis controls, all treatment-naive patients, had relapsing-remitting disease that was stable or active. Reverse transcription of roughly 0.45 to 1 ug RNA was performed with random hexamers. One entry per CDR3 protein results from TCRdb running MiXCR on the immunoSEQ multiplex PCR reads. This sample has about 430,000 distinct CDR3 sequences; approximately 85% occur once, and the top ten carry about 0.12%.

The sequence came from a human donor with multiple sclerosis. Sequenced input: CD8+ T cells from PBMCs. The rearrangement joins TRBV7-9 to TRBJ2-7; D is undetermined. The CDR3 DNA reads as TGTGCCAGCATCCCGTCATGGGGCTCCTACGAGCAGTACTTC. Protein: CASIPSWGSYEQYF.